The T cell receptor beta chain under discussion was sequenced for a study of blood T cell repertoires in COVID-19. Overall study context: The United States, Italy and Spain were the sources of the acute and convalescent COVID-19 samples. The cDNA or gDNA used as material had been derived from T cells, B-cell-depleted T cells, or PBMCs.

The protocol was immunoSEQ multiplex PCR, while the TCRdb copy is restricted to in-frame clones and leaves out a portion. The sample shows about 120,000 clones, 70% to 85% of them seen only once. Looked up from germline, CDR1 is MNHEY and CDR2 is SVGEGT. The CDR3 runs 13 residues. Trimming shortened V by 2 bases and J by 5 bases, and 6 bases separated the two germline ends. Specimen: peripheral blood. The genes are TRBV6-2 or TRBV6-3 and TRBJ2-2; D unclear. The TCR comes from a woman in her 70s with acute or convalescent COVID-19. The DNA for the CDR3 is TGTGCCAGCAGTTACAAACTTACCGGGGAGCTGTTTTTT. It codes for CASSYKLTGELFF.